This TCR beta chain was sequenced during a study of TET2 disruption in CD19-targeted CAR T cells. The germline CDR1 and CDR2 sequences are SNHLY and FYNNEI. Trimming left V 3 bases short and J 5 bases short, with 11 bases between. The CDR3 totals 13 residues. The treatment: autologous CTL019 cells: CD19 CAR with 4-1BB and CD3 zeta domains. A CD19 CAR with TCR zeta and 4-1BB domains was used. Clones were read by immunoSEQ multiplex PCR, and TCRdb kept only the in-frame ones, dropping some. The specimen's table records about 26,000 clones. Details on this clone: The antigen is undetermined. The read is 3 residues too short to cover the CDR3 end, so that end is filled in from the germline J gene.

The chain couples TRBV2 to TRBJ2-7; D uncertain. Specimen: CD8- CAR+ T cells sorted from cultured blood T cells, collected for CD19 CAR T cell therapy. Sample subset: CD8-negative CAR-positive T cells from the infusion product. The TCR sequence derives from a man aged 65 to 79 with chronic lymphocytic leukemia. The chain's CDR3 is CASSDEVANEQYF. The CDR3 bases that were read are TGTGCCAGCAGTGATGAAGTAGCCAACGAG.